This TCR beta chain is drawn from a study of blood T cell repertoires in COVID-19. About the research overall: Nucleic acid was either cDNA or gDNA, and it came from T cells, B-cell-depleted T cells, or PBMCs.

In the source study's methods: How many nucleated cells were present was estimated from reference gene primer amplification. Only in-frame clones appear in the TCRdb table, and some are missing; sequencing was by immunoSEQ multiplex PCR. Clone size and V and J calls were adopted from that table, with D and trimming inferred from the DNA. The repertoire holds about 240,000 clones, around 88% seen once, with roughly 3.5% in the top ten. Per the germline V gene, CDR1 is SGHAT and CDR2 is FQNNGV. The CDR3 is made up of 16 amino acids. With 1 base clipped from V and 2 bases from J, the junction kept 4 bases outside the gene matches.

This TCR came from a woman aged 40 to 49 with acute COVID-19. The rearrangement uses TRBV11-2 and TRBJ2-1; TRBD1 matches 8 bases. Sequenced sample: PBMCs or T cells enriched from blood (not recorded which). The CDR3 DNA follows: TGTGCCAGCAGCTTAGTAGGCAGGGGGCCCTACAATGAGCAGTTCTTC. Translated, it gives CASSLVGRGPYNEQFF.